The 10 T cell receptor beta chains given below trace back to one sample, sequenced in a study of blood T cell repertoires in COVID-19. Clones were read by immunoSEQ multiplex PCR, and TCRdb kept only the in-frame ones, dropping some. The sample comprises fewer than 150,000 clones, about four fifths of which are singletons, and over 15% rests with the top ten. The source material was PBMCs or T cells enriched from blood (not recorded which). The source is a man aged 25 to 45 who had recovered from COVID-19.

The chain joins TRBV25-1 to TRBJ1-3, with unresolved D. The CDR3 totals 13 residues. The V and J ends lost 8 bases and 3 bases respectively, with 11 bases between them. The germline gives CDR1 MGHDK, CDR2 SYGVNS. The CDR3 coding sequence is TGTGCCAGCGAGAACGGGGTTGGAAACACCATATATTTT. Protein: CASENGVGNTIYF.

V is TRBV5-4 and J is TRBJ2-1, with TRBD2 matching 7 bases. The CDR3 extends over 16 amino acids. J was trimmed by 3 bases and V by 3 bases; bases with no gene match: 9. CDR1 is SGHNT and CDR2 is YYREEE in the germline V gene (reference sequence). This CDR3 is CASSSAAGENYNEQFF. CDR3 nucleotides: TGTGCCAGCAGCTCAGCGGCGGGGGAGAACTACAATGAGCAGTTCTTC.

The chain is built from TRBV10-3 and TRBJ1-5; D remains ambiguous. Germline V gene sequence: CDR1 ENHRY, CDR2 SYGVKD. This CDR3 comprises 14 residues. The germline V and J ends were trimmed by 10 bases and 2 bases, with 15 bases remaining between them. In DNA form, the CDR3 reads TGTGCCACCCTCCCCGCAGCGGGCAATCAGCCCCAGCATTTT. Its protein product is CATLPAAGNQPQHF.

The chain recombines TRBV6-5 with TRBJ1-3; possibly TRBD1 for D (6 bases). The germline V and J ends were trimmed by 4 bases and 8 bases, with 9 bases remaining between them. Germline lookup yields CDR1 MNHEY and CDR2 SVGAGI. CDR3 length: 12 amino acids. CDR3 DNA sequence: TGTGCCAGCAGTTTCAACAGGGACACCATATATTTT. Translating gives CASSFNRDTIYF.

V is TRBV11-2 and J is TRBJ1-1; TRBD1 is a possible D gene (5 bases). The V gene's germline CDR1 is SGHAT and CDR2 FQNNGV. Deletions cut 3 bases from V and 5 bases from J, with 10 bases between. This CDR3 contains 13 residues. The CDR3 here is CASSFTGGTEAFF. The CDR3 DNA reads as TGTGCCAGCAGCTTCACCGGGGGAACTGAAGCTTTCTTT.

This clone came up once. V and J are TRBV5-1 and TRBJ1-2, with D possibly matching TRBD1 (6 bases). CDR3 size: 13 residues. Germline V gene lookup returns CDR1 SGHRS and CDR2 YFSETQ. The V and J ends lost 0 bases and 5 bases respectively, with 8 bases between them. CDR3 in amino acids: CASSLEGGYGYTF. In nucleotides, the CDR3 is TGCGCCAGCAGCTTGGAAGGGGGATATGGCTACACCTTC.

The rearrangement uses TRBV24-1 and TRBJ2-1, with TRBD2 as a possible D gene (6 bases). The germline V gene encodes CDR1 KGHDR and CDR2 SFDVKD. The germline V and J ends were trimmed by 4 bases and 3 bases, with 6 bases remaining between them. The CDR3 covers 13 residues. CDR3 nucleotides: TGTGCCACCAGTGACGGGAGCTACAATGAGCAGTTCTTC. Amino acid sequence: CATSDGSYNEQFF.

The chain carries TRBV5-1 and TRBJ1-5; 8 bases align to TRBD1. Germline assignment: CDR1 SGHRS and CDR2 YFSETQ. This CDR3 is 15 amino acids long. Trimming removed 2 bases from V and 3 bases from J; junction bases left unmatched: 4. The CDR3 here is CASSLQGESNQPQHF. CDR3 coding DNA: TGCGCCAGCAGCTTACAGGGGGAATCCAATCAGCCCCAGCATTTT.

J is TRBJ2-2 and V is TRBV11-2, with no clear D. Germline CDR1 and CDR2: SGHAT and FQNNGV. The V end was cut by 0 bases, the J end by 3 bases, with 11 bases between. The CDR3 extends over 16 amino acids. The chain's CDR3 is CASSLDIALDTGELFF. CDR3 sequence (DNA): TGTGCCAGCAGCTTAGATATAGCCCTCGACACCGGGGAGCTGTTTTTT.

The chain has TRBV2 and TRBJ1-5, with 8 positions matching TRBD1. The germline gives CDR1 SNHLY, CDR2 FYNNEI. This CDR3 region has 14 residues. V shed 6 bases and J 3 bases; nucleotides not matched to a gene: 4. In DNA, the CDR3 is TGTGCCAGCAGCCAGACAGGGGCCAATCAGCCCCAGCATTTT. It encodes CASSQTGANQPQHF.